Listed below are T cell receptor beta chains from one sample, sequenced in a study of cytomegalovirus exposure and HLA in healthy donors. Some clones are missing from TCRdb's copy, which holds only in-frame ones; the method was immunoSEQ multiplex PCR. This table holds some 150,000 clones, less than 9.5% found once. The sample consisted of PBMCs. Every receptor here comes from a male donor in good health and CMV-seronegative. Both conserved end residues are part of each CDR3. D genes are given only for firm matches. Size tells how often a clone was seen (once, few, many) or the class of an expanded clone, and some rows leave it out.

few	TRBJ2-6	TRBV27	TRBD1	CASSPRQGWASGANVLTF	TGTGCCAGCAGTCCGCGACAGGGTTGGGCCTCTGGGGCCAACGTCCTGACTTTC
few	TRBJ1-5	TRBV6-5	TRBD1	CASRDRTGGQPQHF	TGTGCCAGCAGAGATCGGACAGGGGGTCAGCCCCAGCATTTT
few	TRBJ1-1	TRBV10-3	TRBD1	CAISDRDRRTEAFF	TGTGCCATCAGTGATCGGGACAGGAGGACTGAAGCTTTCTTT
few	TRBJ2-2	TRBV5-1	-	CASSLDTNTGELFF	TGCGCCAGCAGCTTGGACACGAACACCGGGGAGCTGTTTTTT
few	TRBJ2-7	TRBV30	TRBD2	CAWRPPSGTYEQYF	TGTGCCTGGCGTCCCCCTAGCGGGACCTACGAGCAGTACTTC
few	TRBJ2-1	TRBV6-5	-	CASRGSASYNEQFF	TGTGCCAGCCGTGGCAGCGCCTCCTACAATGAGCAGTTCTTC
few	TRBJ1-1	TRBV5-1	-	CASSWAGRDTEAFF	TGCGCCAGCAGCTGGGCCGGGAGGGACACTGAAGCTTTCTTT
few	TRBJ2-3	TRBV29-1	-	CSGGSTDTQYF	TGCAGCGGCGGGAGCACAGATACGCAGTATTTT
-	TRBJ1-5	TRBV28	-	CASRHGGGWGNQPQHF	TGTGCCAGCCGCCACGGGGGGGGCTGGGGCAATCAGCCCCAGCATTTT
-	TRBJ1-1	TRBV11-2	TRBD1	CASSQLGQGGTEAFF	TGTGCCAGCAGCCAACTGGGTCAGGGGGGTACTGAAGCTTTCTTT
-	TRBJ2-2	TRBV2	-	CASSDGEVAGELFF	TGTGCCAGCAGTGATGGGGAGGTGGCCGGGGAGCTGTTTTTT
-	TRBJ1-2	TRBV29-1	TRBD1	CSVPYRGGDYGYTF	TGCAGCGTTCCGTACAGGGGAGGTGACTATGGCTACACCTTC
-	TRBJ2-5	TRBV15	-	CATSRILGGLGKETQYF	TGTGCCACCAGCAGGATCCTCGGGGGGCTTGGGAAAGAGACCCAGTACTTC
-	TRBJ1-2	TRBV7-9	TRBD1	CASSPGGTATLYGYTF	TGTGCCAGCAGCCCGGGGGGGACAGCAACCCTTTATGGCTACACCTTC
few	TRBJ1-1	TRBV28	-	CASSRGWGLHLWTEAFF	TGTGCCAGCAGTAGGGGCTGGGGGCTTCATCTATGGACTGAAGCTTTCTTT
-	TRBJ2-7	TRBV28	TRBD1	CASRPTGGPYEQYF	TGTGCCAGCAGACCCACAGGGGGCCCCTACGAGCAGTACTTC
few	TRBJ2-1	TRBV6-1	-	CASSEWAGPYNEQFF	TGTGCCAGCAGTGAATGGGCAGGGCCCTACAATGAGCAGTTCTTC
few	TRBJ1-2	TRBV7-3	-	CASSLRGEHSYGYTF	TGTGCCAGCAGCTTAAGGGGCGAGCATAGCTATGGCTACACCTTC
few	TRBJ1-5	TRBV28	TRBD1	CASSLIGTGGDQPQHF	TGTGCCAGCAGTTTGATCGGGACAGGGGGCGATCAGCCCCAGCATTTT
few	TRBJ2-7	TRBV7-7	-	CASSPRAGLSYEQYF	TGTGCCAGCAGCCCAAGGGCAGGGCTAAGCTACGAGCAGTACTTC
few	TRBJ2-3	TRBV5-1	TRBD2	CASSLGTSGSTDTQYF	TGCGCCAGCAGCTTGGGGACTAGCGGGAGCACAGATACGCAGTATTTT
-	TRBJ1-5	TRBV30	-	CAWSVRAQSNQPQHF	TGTGCCTGGAGTGTGCGGGCCCAGAGCAATCAGCCCCAGCATTTT
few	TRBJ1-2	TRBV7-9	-	CASSPPLLNYGYTF	TGTGCCAGCAGCCCTCCCCTCCTTAACTATGGCTACACCTTC
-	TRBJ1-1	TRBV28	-	CASSSPIRPKAFF	TGTGCCAGCAGTTCCCCCATACGTCCTAAAGCTTTCTTT
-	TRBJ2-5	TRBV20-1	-	CSARPTETQYF	TGCAGTGCTAGACCTACTGAGACCCAGTACTTC
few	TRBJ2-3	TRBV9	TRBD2	CASSVVRGGELAQYF	TGTGCCAGCAGCGTAGTGCGGGGGGGCGAGTTGGCGCAGTATTTT
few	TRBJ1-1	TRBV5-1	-	CASSLGIQVMNTEAFF	TGCGCCAGCAGCTTGGGTATCCAGGTCATGAACACTGAAGCTTTCTTT
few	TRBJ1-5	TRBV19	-	CASRNTKGNQPQHF	TGTGCCAGTCGAAATACTAAAGGCAATCAGCCCCAGCATTTT
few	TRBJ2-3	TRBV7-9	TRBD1	CASSYRDRGDTQYF	TGTGCCAGCAGCTACCGGGACAGGGGTGATACGCAGTATTTT
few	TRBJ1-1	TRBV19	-	CASSTGPLQARGTEAFF	TGTGCCAGTAGTACGGGGCCCCTTCAGGCGCGGGGGACTGAAGCTTTCTTT
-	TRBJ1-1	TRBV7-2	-	CASSFRTPNTEAFF	TGTGCCAGCAGCTTTCGGACACCGAACACTGAAGCTTTCTTT
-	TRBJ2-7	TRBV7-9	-	CASSLVLRTRSSYEQYF	TGTGCCAGCAGCTTAGTTCTGCGGACAAGAAGCTCCTACGAGCAGTACTTC
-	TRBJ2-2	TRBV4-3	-	CASSPGGRTNTGELFF	TGCGCCAGCAGCCCTGGGGGCAGGACGAACACCGGGGAGCTGTTTTTT
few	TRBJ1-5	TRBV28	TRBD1	CASSDRESNQPQHF	TGTGCCAGCAGTGACAGGGAAAGCAATCAGCCCCAGCATTTT
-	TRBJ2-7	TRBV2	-	CASSRTRGRGYEQYF	TGTGCCAGCAGTCGGACAAGGGGCCGGGGGTACGAGCAGTACTTC
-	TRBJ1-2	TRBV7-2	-	CASSFRQLLNYGYTF	TGTGCCAGCAGCTTTAGACAGCTTCTTAACTATGGCTACACCTTC
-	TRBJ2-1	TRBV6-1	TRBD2	CASSERRPGGNEQFF	TGTGCCAGCAGTGAACGGCGGCCGGGAGGGAATGAGCAGTTCTTC
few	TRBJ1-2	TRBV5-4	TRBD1	CASSLGGGQGVDGYTF	TGTGCCAGCAGCTTAGGAGGGGGACAGGGCGTGGATGGCTACACCTTC
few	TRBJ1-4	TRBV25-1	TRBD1	CASSETGGDEKLFF	TGTGCCAGCAGTGAGACAGGGGGGGATGAAAAACTGTTTTTT
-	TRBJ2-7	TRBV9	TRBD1	CASSEGWDRGYEQYF	TGTGCCAGCAGCGAGGGTTGGGACAGGGGGTACGAGCAGTACTTC
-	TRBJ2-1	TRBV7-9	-	CASSPGVGLADEQFF	TGTGCCAGCAGCCCTGGCGTGGGACTCGCCGATGAGCAGTTCTTC
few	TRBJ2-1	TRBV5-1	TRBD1	CASSSIRGYNEQFF	TGCGCCAGCAGCTCCATCAGGGGGTACAATGAGCAGTTCTTC